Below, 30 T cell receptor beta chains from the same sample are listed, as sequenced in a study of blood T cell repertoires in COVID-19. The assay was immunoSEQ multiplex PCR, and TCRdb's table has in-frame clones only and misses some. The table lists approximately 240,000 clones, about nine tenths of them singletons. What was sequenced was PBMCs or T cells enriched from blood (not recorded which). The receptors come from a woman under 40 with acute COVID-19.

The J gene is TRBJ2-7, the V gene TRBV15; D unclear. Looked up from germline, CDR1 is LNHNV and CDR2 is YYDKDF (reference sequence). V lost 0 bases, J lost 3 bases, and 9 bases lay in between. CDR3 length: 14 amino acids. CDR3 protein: CATSREASGYEQYF. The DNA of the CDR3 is TGTGCCACCAGCAGAGAGGCTAGTGGCTACGAGCAGTACTTC.

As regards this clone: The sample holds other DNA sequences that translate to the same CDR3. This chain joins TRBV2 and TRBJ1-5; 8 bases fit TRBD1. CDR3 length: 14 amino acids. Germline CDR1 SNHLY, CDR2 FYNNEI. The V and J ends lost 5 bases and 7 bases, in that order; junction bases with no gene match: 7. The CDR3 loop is CASSTQGAGQPQHF. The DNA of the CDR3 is TGTGCCAGCAGTACTCAGGGGGCAGGGCAGCCCCAGCATTTT.

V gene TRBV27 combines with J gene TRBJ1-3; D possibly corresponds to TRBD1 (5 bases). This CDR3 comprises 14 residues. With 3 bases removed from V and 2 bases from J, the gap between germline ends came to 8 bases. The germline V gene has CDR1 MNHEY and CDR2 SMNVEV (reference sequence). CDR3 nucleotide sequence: TGTGCCAGCAGTTTCTCAGGGCCTGGAAACACCATATATTTT. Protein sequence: CASSFSGPGNTIYF.

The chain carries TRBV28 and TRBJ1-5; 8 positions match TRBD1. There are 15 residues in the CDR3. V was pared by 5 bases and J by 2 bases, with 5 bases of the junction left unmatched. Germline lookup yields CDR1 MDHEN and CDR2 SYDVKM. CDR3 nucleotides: TGTGCCAGCAGTCCCACAGGGGGAGGCAATCAGCCCCAGCATTTT. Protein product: CASSPTGGGNQPQHF. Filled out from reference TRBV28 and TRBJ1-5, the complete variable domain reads DVKVTQSSRYLVKRTGEKVFLECVQDMDHENMFWYRQDPGLGLRLIYFSYDVKMKEKGDIPEGYSVSREKKERFSLILESASTNQTSMYLCASSPTGGGNQPQHFGDGTRLSIL.

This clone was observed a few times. CDR3 DNA: TGCGCCAGCAGCCCGGACCCCTTGAGTGGGAGTCCAGGTGGCTACACCTTC. This sequence encodes CASSPDPLSGSPGGYTF. The gene calls are TRBV5-1 and TRBJ1-2, with D unresolved. From germline, CDR1 is SGHRS and CDR2 YFSETQ. This CDR3 is built from 17 residues. V was clipped by 4 bases and J by 7 bases, with 26 bases between them.

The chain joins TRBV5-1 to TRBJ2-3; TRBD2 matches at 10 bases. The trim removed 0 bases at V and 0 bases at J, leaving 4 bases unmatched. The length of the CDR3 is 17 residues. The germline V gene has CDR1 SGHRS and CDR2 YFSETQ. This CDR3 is CASSLVPSGGSTDTQYF. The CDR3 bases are TGCGCCAGCAGCTTGGTACCTAGCGGGGGTAGCACAGATACGCAGTATTTT.

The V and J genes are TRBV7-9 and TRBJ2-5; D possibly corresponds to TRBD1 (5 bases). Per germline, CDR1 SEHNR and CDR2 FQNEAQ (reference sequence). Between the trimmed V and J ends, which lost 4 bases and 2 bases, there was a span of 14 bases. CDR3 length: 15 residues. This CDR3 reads CASSSARRTQETQYF. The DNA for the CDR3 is TGTGCCAGCAGCTCCGCCCGGCGGACACAAGAGACCCAGTACTTC.

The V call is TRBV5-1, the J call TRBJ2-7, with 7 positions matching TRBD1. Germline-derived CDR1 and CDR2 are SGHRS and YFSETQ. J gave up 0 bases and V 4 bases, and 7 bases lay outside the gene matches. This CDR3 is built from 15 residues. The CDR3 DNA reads TGCGCCAGCAGCCCGTTACAGGGGAGCTCCTACGAGCAGTACTTC. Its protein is CASSPLQGSSYEQYF.

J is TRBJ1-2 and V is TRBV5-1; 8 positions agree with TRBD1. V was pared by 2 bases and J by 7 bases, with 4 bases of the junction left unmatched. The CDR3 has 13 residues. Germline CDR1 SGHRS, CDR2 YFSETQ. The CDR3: CASSFGQGGGYTF. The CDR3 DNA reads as TGCGCCAGCAGCTTCGGACAGGGAGGTGGCTACACCTTC.

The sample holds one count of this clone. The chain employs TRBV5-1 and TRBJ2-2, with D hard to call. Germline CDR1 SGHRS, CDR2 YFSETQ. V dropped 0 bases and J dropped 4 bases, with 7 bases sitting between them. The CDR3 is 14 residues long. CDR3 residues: CASSLELPTGELFF. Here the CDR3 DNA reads TGCGCCAGCAGCTTGGAACTTCCCACCGGGGAGCTGTTTTTT.

The CDR3 loop reads CASSRTVGSGRIYEQYF. In DNA, the CDR3 is TGTGCCAGCAGCCGTACGGTTGGTAGCGGGAGGATCTACGAGCAGTACTTC. The chain couples TRBV7-2 to TRBJ2-7; 10 positions match TRBD2. Germline values: CDR1 SGHTA, CDR2 FQGNSA. There are 17 residues in the CDR3. The V gene end was trimmed by 5 bases and the J gene end by 3 bases; junction bases not matched to a gene: 13.

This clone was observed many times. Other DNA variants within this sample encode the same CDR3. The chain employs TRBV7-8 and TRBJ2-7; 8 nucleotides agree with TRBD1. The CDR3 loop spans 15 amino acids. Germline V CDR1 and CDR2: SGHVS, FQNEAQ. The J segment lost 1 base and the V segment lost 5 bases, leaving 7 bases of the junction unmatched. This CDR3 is CASSARQGPSYEQYF. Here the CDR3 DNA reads TGTGCCAGCAGCGCCCGACAGGGGCCATCCTACGAGCAGTACTTC.

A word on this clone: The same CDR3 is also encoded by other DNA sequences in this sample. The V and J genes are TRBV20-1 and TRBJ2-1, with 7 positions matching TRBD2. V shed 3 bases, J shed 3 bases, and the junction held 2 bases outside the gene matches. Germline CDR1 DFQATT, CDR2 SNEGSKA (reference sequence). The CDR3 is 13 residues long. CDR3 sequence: CSASLAVYNEQFF. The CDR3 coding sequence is TGCAGTGCTAGTCTAGCGGTCTACAATGAGCAGTTCTTC.

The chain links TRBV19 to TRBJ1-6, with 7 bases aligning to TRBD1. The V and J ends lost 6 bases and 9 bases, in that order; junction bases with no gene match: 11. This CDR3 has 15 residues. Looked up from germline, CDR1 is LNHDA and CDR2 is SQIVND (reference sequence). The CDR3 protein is CASRTGHRQGSPLHF. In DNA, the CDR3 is TGTGCCAGTAGGACAGGGCATCGGCAAGGTTCACCCCTCCACTTT.

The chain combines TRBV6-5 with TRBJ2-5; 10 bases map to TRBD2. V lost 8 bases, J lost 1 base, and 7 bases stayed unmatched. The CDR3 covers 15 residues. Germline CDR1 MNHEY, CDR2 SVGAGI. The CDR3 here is CASRIAGGTQETQYF. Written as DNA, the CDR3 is TGTGCCAGCCGCATAGCGGGGGGAACCCAAGAGACCCAGTACTTC.

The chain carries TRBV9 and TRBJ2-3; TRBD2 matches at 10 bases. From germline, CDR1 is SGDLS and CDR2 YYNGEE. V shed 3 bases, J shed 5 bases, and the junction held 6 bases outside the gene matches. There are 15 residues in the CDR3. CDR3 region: CASSAAGGLQDTQYF. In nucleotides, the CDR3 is TGTGCCAGCAGCGCAGCGGGGGGGCTTCAAGATACGCAGTATTTT.

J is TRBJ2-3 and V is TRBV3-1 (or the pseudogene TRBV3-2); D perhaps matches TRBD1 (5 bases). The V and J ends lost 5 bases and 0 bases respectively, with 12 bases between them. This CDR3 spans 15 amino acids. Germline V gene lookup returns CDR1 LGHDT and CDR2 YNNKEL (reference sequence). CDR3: CASSVQGGSTDTQYF. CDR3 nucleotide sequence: TGTGCCAGCAGCGTTCAGGGTGGGAGCACAGATACGCAGTATTTT.

The CDR3: CASSLVRTGAYEQYF. The CDR3 nucleotides are TGTGCCAGCAGCTTAGTTCGGACAGGGGCCTACGAGCAGTACTTC. V is TRBV11-2 and J is TRBJ2-7; 9 nucleotides line up with TRBD1. Per germline, CDR1 SGHAT and CDR2 FQNNGV. CDR3 length: 15 amino acids. V was clipped by 1 base and J by 2 bases; unmatched bases: 3. Full variable domain (remainder filled in from reference TRBV11-2 and TRBJ2-7): EAGVAQSPRYKIIEKRQSVAFWCNPISGHATLYWYQQILGQGPKLLIQFQNNGVVDDSQLPKDRFSAERLKGVDSTLKIQPAKLEDSAVYLCASSLVRTGAYEQYFGPGTRLTVT.

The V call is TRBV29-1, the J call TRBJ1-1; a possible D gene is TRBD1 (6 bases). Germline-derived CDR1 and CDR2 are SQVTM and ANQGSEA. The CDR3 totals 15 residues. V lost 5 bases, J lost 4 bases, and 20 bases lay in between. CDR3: CSVFGRTESGTEAFF. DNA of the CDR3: TGCAGCGTTTTTGGACGGACAGAAAGTGGCACTGAAGCTTTCTTT. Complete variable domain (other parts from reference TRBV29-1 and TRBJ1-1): SAVISQKPSRDICQRGTSLTIQCQVDSQVTMMFWYRQQPGQSLTLIATANQGSEATYESGFVIDKFPISRPNLTFSTLTVSNMSPEDSSIYLCSVFGRTESGTEAFFGQGTRLTVV.

CDR3 nucleotide sequence: TGTGCCAGCAGTAGACAGGGGTCGAGGTACGAGCAGTACTTC. Its translation is CASSRQGSRYEQYF. The J gene is TRBJ2-7, the V gene TRBV28; TRBD1 aligns across 8 bases. The germline V gene encodes CDR1 MDHEN and CDR2 SYDVKM. This CDR3 contains 14 residues. J lost 4 bases, V lost 5 bases, and 7 bases had no gene match.

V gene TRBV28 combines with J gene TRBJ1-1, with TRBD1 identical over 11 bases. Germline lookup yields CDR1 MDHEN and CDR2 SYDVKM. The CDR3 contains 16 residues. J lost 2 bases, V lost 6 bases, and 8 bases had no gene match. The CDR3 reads CASREYGTGGNTEAFF. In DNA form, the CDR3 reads TGTGCCAGCAGGGAATATGGGACAGGGGGTAACACTGAAGCTTTCTTT.

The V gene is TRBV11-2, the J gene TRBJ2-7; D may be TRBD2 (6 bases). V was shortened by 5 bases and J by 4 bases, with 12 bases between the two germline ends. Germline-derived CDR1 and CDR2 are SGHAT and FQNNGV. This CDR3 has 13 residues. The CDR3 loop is CASSQGLEYEQYF. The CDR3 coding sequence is TGTGCCAGCAGCCAGGGACTCGAGTACGAGCAGTACTTC.

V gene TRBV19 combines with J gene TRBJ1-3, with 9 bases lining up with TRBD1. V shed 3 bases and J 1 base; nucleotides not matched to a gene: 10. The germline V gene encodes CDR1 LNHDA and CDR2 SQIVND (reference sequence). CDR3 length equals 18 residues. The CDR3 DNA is TGTGCCAGTAGTATCTACGGGACAGGGCGGTTTTCTGGAAACACCATATATTTT. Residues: CASSIYGTGRFSGNTIYF.

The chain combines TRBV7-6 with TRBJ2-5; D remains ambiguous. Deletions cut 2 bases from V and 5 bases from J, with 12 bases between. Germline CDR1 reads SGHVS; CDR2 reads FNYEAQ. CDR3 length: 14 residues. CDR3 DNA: TGTGCCAGCAGCTTAAACCATAACCGGGAGACCCAGTACTTC. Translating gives CASSLNHNRETQYF.

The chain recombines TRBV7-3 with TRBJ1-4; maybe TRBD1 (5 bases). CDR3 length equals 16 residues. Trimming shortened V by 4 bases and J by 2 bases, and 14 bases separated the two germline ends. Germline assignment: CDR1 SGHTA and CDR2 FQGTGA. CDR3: CASSSHRTRTNEKLFF. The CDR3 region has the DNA TGTGCCAGCAGCTCCCACCGGACAAGGACTAATGAAAAACTGTTTTTT.

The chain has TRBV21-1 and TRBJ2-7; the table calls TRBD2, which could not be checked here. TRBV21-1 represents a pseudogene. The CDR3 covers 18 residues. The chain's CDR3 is CASSKELAALSPGHEQYF. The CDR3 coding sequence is TGTGCCAGCAGCAAAGAACTAGCGGCGCTCTCCCCTGGACACGAGCAGTACTTC.

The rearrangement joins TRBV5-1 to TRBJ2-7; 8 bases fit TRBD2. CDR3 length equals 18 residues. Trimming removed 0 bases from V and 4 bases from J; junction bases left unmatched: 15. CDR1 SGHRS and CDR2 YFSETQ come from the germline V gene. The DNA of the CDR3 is TGCGCCAGCAGCTTGGAAGACGGACTAGCCCTAAAGGGGTACGAGCAGTACTTC. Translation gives CASSLEDGLALKGYEQYF.

CDR3 in DNA: TGTGCCAGCAGCGCAGAGCCAACAGCATTTCGAGGGATGAACACTGAAGCTTTCTTT. Encoded protein: CASSAEPTAFRGMNTEAFF. The rearrangement uses TRBV9 and TRBJ1-1; the D is unclear. The V end lost 3 bases, the J end lost 0 bases, and 24 bases lay between the germline ends. The CDR3 totals 19 residues. Germline loops: CDR1 SGDLS, CDR2 YYNGEE.

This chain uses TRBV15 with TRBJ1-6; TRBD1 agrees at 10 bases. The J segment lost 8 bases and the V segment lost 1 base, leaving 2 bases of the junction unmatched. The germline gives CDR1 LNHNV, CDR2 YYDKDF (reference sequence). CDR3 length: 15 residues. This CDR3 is CATSRGQGAHSPLHF. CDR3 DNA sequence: TGTGCCACCAGCAGAGGACAGGGGGCCCATTCACCCCTCCACTTT.

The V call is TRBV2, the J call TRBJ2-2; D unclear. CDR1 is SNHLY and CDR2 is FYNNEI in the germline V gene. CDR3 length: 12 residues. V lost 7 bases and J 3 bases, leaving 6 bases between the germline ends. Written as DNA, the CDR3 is TGTGCCAGCAAGCACTACACCGGGGAGCTGTTTTTT. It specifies CASKHYTGELFF.